Listed here are 3 T cell receptor beta chains from one sample, sequenced in a study of blood T cell repertoires in COVID-19 (dated by TCRdb to 2020 to 2021). Receptors were amplified or captured by the immunoSEQ multiplex PCR assay. TCRdb holds this immuneACCESS table with in-frame rearrangements only. Some clones are missing; in checked studies, unresolved V genes explain under half, and the rest has no known cause. A total of roughly 62,000 clones appear in this sample, approximately 86% of them only once. Around 7.7% of the sample rests with the top ten. The material sequenced was peripheral blood. Source of these receptors: a human donor with active COVID-19. The donor label of this sample is uncertain.

The chain recombines TRBV9 with TRBJ1-5; D remains unclear. In germline, CDR1 is SGDLS, CDR2 YYNGEE. V dropped 0 bases and J dropped 4 bases, with 5 bases sitting between them. The CDR3 consists of 13 residues. CDR3 region: CASSVDLNQPQHF. In DNA, the CDR3 is TGTGCCAGCAGCGTAGATCTAAATCAGCCCCAGCATTTT.

V usage is TRBV15 and J usage is TRBJ1-2, with D tentatively TRBD1 (5 bases). Germline values: CDR1 LNHNV, CDR2 YYDKDF (reference sequence). V was pared by 0 bases and J by 2 bases, with 16 bases between. This CDR3 is built from 17 residues. The CDR3 DNA follows: TGTGCCACCAGCAGAGATTATAATCAGGGTGCGAACTATGGCTACACCTTC. It yields the protein CATSRDYNQGANYGYTF.

The rearrangement uses TRBV30 and TRBJ2-2; 9 bases agree with TRBD1. CDR3 length equals 16 residues. With 5 bases clipped from V and 3 bases from J, the junction kept 10 bases outside the gene matches. Germline-derived CDR1 and CDR2 are GTSNPN and SVGIG (reference sequence). The CDR3 DNA reads TGTGCCTGGCAACAGGGGGCAAATTGGGACACCGGGGAGCTGTTTTTT. Protein: CAWQQGANWDTGELFF.